The 27 T cell receptor beta chains given below trace back to one sample, sequenced in a study of blood T cell repertoires in COVID-19. Assay used: immunoSEQ multiplex PCR; TCRdb lists only in-frame clones, some missing. Of approximately 280,000 clones detected, roughly 90% appear once; the ten largest clones hold less than 2%. The sample taken for sequencing was PBMCs or T cells enriched from blood (not recorded which). These receptors were collected from a woman aged 55-75 years who had recovered from COVID-19.

This clone was seen once. This rearrangement joins TRBV5-4 to TRBJ1-2; D remains unclear. Germline loops: CDR1 SGHNT, CDR2 YYREEE (reference sequence). The CDR3 covers 13 residues. V was pared by 0 bases and J by 4 bases, with 7 bases between. The CDR3: CASSLDAAYGYTF. The CDR3, as DNA: TGTGCCAGCAGCTTGGACGCGGCCTATGGCTACACCTTC.

The chain carries TRBV19 and TRBJ1-5, with unresolved D. The V end lost 10 bases, the J end lost 1 base, and 17 bases lay between the germline ends. CDR3 length equals 15 residues. Germline V CDR1 and CDR2: LNHDA, SQIVND (reference sequence). The CDR3 protein is CATSWEGASNQPQHF. CDR3 sequence (DNA): TGTGCCACTTCCTGGGAGGGTGCGAGCAATCAGCCCCAGCATTTT.

This sequence joins TRBV28 and TRBJ2-7; D may be TRBD2 (5 bases). The CDR3 contains 11 residues. Per the germline V gene, CDR1 is MDHEN and CDR2 is SYDVKM. The germline V and J ends were trimmed by 1 base and 9 bases, with 7 bases remaining between them. As DNA, the CDR3 is TGTGCCAGCAGTTTATCGGGATCGCAGTACTTC. Amino acids: CASSLSGSQYF.

The rearrangement joins TRBV28 to TRBJ1-4, with D possibly being TRBD1 (6 bases). The V gene lost 4 bases and the J gene lost 0 bases, with 12 bases spanning the gap. This CDR3 has 16 amino acids. The germline V gene encodes CDR1 MDHEN and CDR2 SYDVKM. CDR3 nucleotide sequence: TGTGCCAGCAGTTCCGGGGGGCGCACAACTAATGAAAAACTGTTTTTT. Amino acids: CASSSGGRTTNEKLFF.

The rearrangement joins TRBV10-3 to TRBJ2-7; D perhaps matches TRBD1 (6 bases). The CDR3 length is 14 residues. Germline assignment: CDR1 ENHRY and CDR2 SYGVKD. The ends were cut back, 3 bases at V and 1 base at J, with 10 bases in the middle. The CDR3 region is CAISDTGTSYEQYF. CDR3 coding DNA: TGTGCCATCAGTGACACCGGGACATCCTACGAGCAGTACTTC.

Regarding this clone: The same CDR3 arises from other DNA sequences in this sample as well. J is TRBJ1-2 and V is TRBV5-1; 11 bases line up with TRBD1. Trimming at V came to 4 bases and at J to 4 bases, leaving 3 bases not matched to a gene. Looked up from germline, CDR1 is SGHRS and CDR2 is YFSETQ. The CDR3 has 14 amino acids. The chain's CDR3 is CASSPDRGLYGYTF. The CDR3 region has the DNA TGCGCCAGCAGCCCGGACAGGGGGCTCTATGGCTACACCTTC.

CDR3 nucleotide sequence: TGTGCCAGCAGCCCCACTGACAGGTACGAGCAGTACTTC. This sequence encodes CASSPTDRYEQYF. This rearrangement joins TRBV3-1 (or the pseudogene TRBV3-2) to TRBJ2-7; D is possibly TRBD1 (6 bases). CDR1 LGHDT and CDR2 YNNKEL come from the germline V gene (reference sequence). This CDR3 is 13 amino acids long. V was shortened by 4 bases and J by 4 bases, with 11 bases between the two germline ends.

This chain links TRBV15 with TRBJ2-7, with D unclear. Germline lookup yields CDR1 LNHNV and CDR2 YYDKDF (reference sequence). V was clipped by 4 bases and J by 11 bases, with 12 bases between them. The CDR3 totals 11 residues. In DNA, the CDR3 is TGTGCCACCAGCAATGGGCAGTCTGAGTACTTC. Amino acids: CATSNGQSEYF.

This chain links TRBV28 with TRBJ1-4, with D perhaps TRBD1 (5 bases). The germline V gene has CDR1 MDHEN and CDR2 SYDVKM. Trimming stripped 5 bases from V and 6 bases from J, with 25 bases between. CDR3 length equals 18 residues. CDR3 in amino acids: CASSINPGRGINYEKLFF. DNA of the CDR3: TGTGCCAGCAGTATTAATCCGGGACGGGGGATTAATTATGAAAAACTGTTTTTT.

V usage is TRBV19 and J usage is TRBJ2-5; 8 bases line up with TRBD2. This CDR3 has 15 amino acids. The V gene end was trimmed by 9 bases and the J gene end by 5 bases; junction bases not matched to a gene: 14. Germline-derived CDR1 and CDR2 are LNHDA and SQIVND (reference sequence). The chain's CDR3 is CASSEAGGGWETQYF. The CDR3, as DNA: TGTGCCAGCTCCGAGGCGGGGGGTGGATGGGAGACCCAGTACTTC.

The gene calls are TRBV5-5 and TRBJ2-3; 14 nucleotides agree with TRBD2. V trimming: 4 bases; J trimming: 6 bases; junction bases outside the gene matches: 4. This CDR3 spans 15 amino acids. CDR1 is SGHKS and CDR2 is YYEKEE in the germline V gene (reference sequence). The CDR3 protein is CASSGGTSGGDTQYF. The CDR3 bases are TGTGCCAGCAGCGGAGGGACTAGCGGGGGTGATACGCAGTATTTT.

V and J are TRBV6-4 and TRBJ1-6, with D maybe TRBD1 (5 bases). There are 15 residues in the CDR3. The V gene's germline CDR1 is MRHNA and CDR2 SNTAGT. The V end was cut by 6 bases, the J end by 0 bases, with 9 bases between. The CDR3 loop is CASSRQSSYNSPLHF. CDR3 bases: TGTGCCAGCAGCCGACAGAGCTCCTATAATTCACCCCTCCACTTT.

This clone has a handful of counts. The chain employs TRBV9 and TRBJ2-7, with 7 bases identical to TRBD2. Per the germline V gene, CDR1 is SGDLS and CDR2 is YYNGEE. V trimming: 4 bases; J trimming: 2 bases; junction bases outside the gene matches: 9. The CDR3 totals 15 residues. This CDR3 is CASSLRSGAAYEQYF. DNA for the CDR3: TGTGCCAGCAGCCTCCGAAGCGGGGCCGCCTACGAGCAGTACTTC. Full variable domain (missing parts from reference TRBV9 and TRBJ2-7): DSGVTQTPKHLITATGQRVTLRCSPRSGDLSVYWYQQSLDQGLQFLIQYYNGEERAKGNILERFSAQQFPDLHSELNLSSLELGDSALYFCASSLRSGAAYEQYFGPGTRLTVT.

The chain couples TRBV9 to TRBJ2-5; 7 nucleotides match TRBD1. V lost 3 bases and J lost 5; bases outside the gene matches: 10. The CDR3 is made up of 15 amino acids. The germline V gene encodes CDR1 SGDLS and CDR2 YYNGEE. The CDR3 protein is CASSALQGSRETQYF. The CDR3 nucleotides read TGTGCCAGCAGCGCCTTACAGGGGAGCCGCGAGACCCAGTACTTC.

This clone was counted a single time. The CDR3 DNA is TGCGCCAGCAGCGCGGGGGGCTTAGGCAATCAGCCCCAGCATTTT. Encoded protein: CASSAGGLGNQPQHF. This sequence joins TRBV5-1 and TRBJ1-5; maybe TRBD1 (6 bases). V was clipped by 4 bases and J by 2 bases, with 13 bases between them. The CDR3 loop spans 15 amino acids. The germline V gene encodes CDR1 SGHRS and CDR2 YFSETQ.

The CDR3 DNA reads TGTGCCAGCAGCTACGACTCAGTGGCCTATAATTCACCCCTCCACTTT. Its translation: CASSYDSVAYNSPLHF. This sequence joins TRBV11-3 and TRBJ1-6; D is ambiguous. V was cut by 4 bases and J by 2 bases, with 12 bases left in between. CDR3 length: 16 residues. The germline V gene has CDR1 SGHNT and CDR2 YENEEA.

In nucleotides, the CDR3 is TGTGCCAGCAGTGAAATGACTCCGACAGGGTTTAATGAAAAACTGTTTTTT. This translates into CASSEMTPTGFNEKLFF. The chain carries TRBV25-1 and TRBJ1-4, with 7 nucleotides matching TRBD1. The CDR3 has 17 amino acids. The V gene's germline CDR1 is MGHDK and CDR2 SYGVNS. Unmatched junction bases numbered 10, after V lost 2 bases and J lost 4 bases.

The chain links TRBV29-1 to TRBJ2-7; 9 positions agree with TRBD1. V lost 0 bases, J lost 7 bases, and 10 bases stayed unmatched. The germline V gene encodes CDR1 SQVTM and CDR2 ANQGSEA. The CDR3 contains 15 residues. The CDR3 loop reads CSVEDRDRAVPEQYF. CDR3 nucleotides: TGCAGCGTTGAAGATAGGGACAGGGCCGTCCCGGAGCAGTACTTC.

V usage is TRBV7-8 and J usage is TRBJ1-1; 8 bases are a match to TRBD1. J gave up 4 bases and V 4 bases, and 8 bases lay outside the gene matches. In germline, CDR1 is SGHVS, CDR2 FQNEAQ. The CDR3 contains 15 residues. Here the CDR3 reads CASSSPGQAGTEAFF. As DNA, the CDR3 is TGTGCCAGCAGCTCCCCGGGACAGGCCGGCACTGAAGCTTTCTTT.

V and J are TRBV28 and TRBJ2-3, with TRBD1 identical over 9 bases. J lost 1 base, V lost 7 bases, and 9 bases had no gene match. The CDR3 is made up of 16 amino acids. Germline V gene data show CDR1 as MDHEN and CDR2 as SYDVKM. CDR3 sequence reads: CASTLLQGAGTDTQYF. In nucleotides, the CDR3 is TGTGCCAGCACCCTCTTACAGGGGGCGGGCACAGATACGCAGTATTTT.

This rearrangement joins TRBV3-1 (or the pseudogene TRBV3-2) to TRBJ1-1; TRBD1 is a possible D gene (6 bases). Germline V gene sequence: CDR1 LGHDT, CDR2 YNNKEL (reference sequence). Trimming shortened V by 3 bases and J by 4 bases, and 15 bases separated the two germline ends. This CDR3 has 15 amino acids. The CDR3 protein is CASSHRPGVGTEAFF. In DNA form, the CDR3 reads TGTGCCAGCAGCCACAGACCAGGGGTAGGCACTGAAGCTTTCTTT.

Only a few counts were recorded for this clone. The CDR3: CASSGTSGRGNEQFF. The DNA of the CDR3 is TGTGCCAGCAGCGGAACTAGCGGGAGAGGCAATGAGCAGTTCTTC. The V gene is TRBV6-5, the J gene TRBJ2-1; 11 nucleotides align to TRBD2. Germline CDR1 reads MNHEY; CDR2 reads SVGAGI. V shed 6 bases and J 6 bases; nucleotides not matched to a gene: 7. This CDR3 contains 15 residues.

This rearrangement joins TRBV2 to TRBJ2-7, with D maybe TRBD1 (5 bases). Germline V gives CDR1 SNHLY, CDR2 FYNNEI. Trimming pared 6 bases from V and 2 bases from J, leaving 11 bases between. The CDR3 totals 13 residues. CDR3 sequence: CASRREGAYEQYF. The CDR3 bases are TGTGCCAGCAGAAGGGAAGGGGCCTACGAGCAGTACTTC.

The V call is TRBV2, the J call TRBJ2-5; TRBD1 matches at 7 bases. This CDR3 region has 14 residues. Germline V lookup: CDR1 SNHLY, CDR2 FYNNEI. V was pared by 4 bases and J by 5 bases, with 7 bases of the junction left unmatched. The DNA of the CDR3 is TGTGCCAGCAGTGGAGGGACAGCGTGGGAGACCCAGTACTTC. This translates into CASSGGTAWETQYF.

The chain combines TRBV19 with TRBJ2-2; D is unresolved. The V gene's germline CDR1 is LNHDA and CDR2 SQIVND (reference sequence). V gave up 3 bases and J gave up 6 bases, with 11 bases separating them. The CDR3 runs 14 residues. The CDR3 region has the DNA TGTGCCAGTAGTATCTATTCCTTTGCCGGGGAGCTGTTTTTT. This encodes CASSIYSFAGELFF.

The CDR3 protein is CASRTGTGDGYTF. The CDR3 DNA is TGCGCCAGCCGGACAGGAACAGGGGATGGCTACACCTTC. V is TRBV5-1 and J is TRBJ1-2; TRBD1 agrees at 7 bases. The CDR3 consists of 13 residues. The trim removed 7 bases at V and 6 bases at J, leaving 9 bases unmatched. In germline, CDR1 is SGHRS, CDR2 YFSETQ.

The chain couples TRBV28 to TRBJ2-3; TRBD1 agrees at 8 bases. The CDR3 consists of 14 residues. Germline lookup yields CDR1 MDHEN and CDR2 SYDVKM. V dropped 5 bases and J dropped 5; count of bases not matched to a gene: 6. The CDR3 nucleotides are TGTGCCAGCAGTCCCCAGGGGGCAGTAGATACGCAGTATTTT. Translating gives CASSPQGAVDTQYF.